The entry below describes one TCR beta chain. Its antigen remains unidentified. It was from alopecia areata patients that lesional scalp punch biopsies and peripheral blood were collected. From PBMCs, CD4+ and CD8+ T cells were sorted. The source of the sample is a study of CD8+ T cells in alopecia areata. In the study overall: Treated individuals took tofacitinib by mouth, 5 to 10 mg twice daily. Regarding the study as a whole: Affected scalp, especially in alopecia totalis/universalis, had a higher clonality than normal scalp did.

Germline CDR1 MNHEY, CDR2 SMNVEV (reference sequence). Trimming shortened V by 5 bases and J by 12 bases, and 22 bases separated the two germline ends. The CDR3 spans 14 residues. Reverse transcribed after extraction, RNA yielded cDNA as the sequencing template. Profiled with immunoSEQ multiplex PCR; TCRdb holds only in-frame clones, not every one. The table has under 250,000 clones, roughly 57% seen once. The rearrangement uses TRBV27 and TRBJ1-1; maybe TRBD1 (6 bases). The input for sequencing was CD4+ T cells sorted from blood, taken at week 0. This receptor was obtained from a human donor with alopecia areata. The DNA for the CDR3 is TGTGCCAGCAGTCCCAGTGGGGGGCTTCGGGAAACTTTCTTT. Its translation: CASSPSGGLRETFF.